These T cell receptor beta chains were read from a single sample in a study of blood T cell repertoires in COVID-19. Sequenced by immunoSEQ multiplex PCR; TCRdb stores in-frame clones only, minus some. The table records approximately 310,000 clones, 89% of them present only once. The source material was PBMCs or T cells enriched from blood (not recorded which). Receptor source: a man aged 55-75 years who had recovered from COVID-19. The CDR3 runs from the conserved cysteine through the conserved F or W. The D gene is left open where the match is weak. Rows may omit the clone size; those that give it use once, few, many or a size class.

TRBJ2-2 TRBV7-3 TRBD2 . TGTGCCAGCAGCTTAAGAGGGCTGACGGGAGGGGGCACCGGGGAGCTGTTTTTT CASSLRGLTGGGTGELFF
TRBJ1-2 TRBV28 . once TGTGCCAGCAGTTTCATACGAGGTGGCTACACCTTC CASSFIRGGYTF
TRBJ2-7 TRBV4-1 TRBD2 . TGCGCCAGCAGCCAGTCTCCTAGCGGGGGGTTATACGAGCAGTACTTC CASSQSPSGGLYEQYF
TRBJ2-3 TRBV7-2 . . TGTGCCAGCGTACCCGGGAACACAGATACGCAGTATTTT CASVPGNTDTQYF
TRBJ2-3 TRBV10-2 . . TGCGCCAGCCGCCCTGGGGGCAGGTCAGATACGCAGTATTTT CASRPGGRSDTQYF
TRBJ1-1 TRBV5-1 . . TGCGCCAGCAGCTTGATGTCCCTCACTAGCGGCACTGAAGCTTTCTTT CASSLMSLTSGTEAFF
TRBJ2-2 TRBV2 . . TGTGCTACGGCACAGGGAGGGATCGGGGAGCTGTTTTTT CATAQGGIGELFF
TRBJ1-5 TRBV6-1 TRBD1 few TGTGCCAGCAGTGAAGCACAGGGGAGACAGCCCCAGCATTTT CASSEAQGRQPQHF
TRBJ2-1 TRBV5-1 TRBD2 . TGCGCCAGCAGCTTTCCCCGGTCCGCGGGAGTCTCCAATGAGCAGTTCTTC CASSFPRSAGVSNEQFF
TRBJ2-7 TRBV28 TRBD2 once TGTGCCAGCTTCCCGTCCGGGCTAGCGGACTACGAGCAGTACTTC CASFPSGLADYEQYF
TRBJ1-1 TRBV19 . . TGTGCCAGTAGTATGGGGCAGATGAACACTGAAGCTTTCTTT CASSMGQMNTEAFF
TRBJ2-2 TRBV11-3 . . TGTGCCAGCAGCCCACAAAACACCGGGGAGCTGTTTTTT CASSPQNTGELFF
TRBJ2-7 TRBV11-2 . . TGTGCCAGCAGGATCCTCAGGGGCCCCTACGAGCAGTACTTC CASRILRGPYEQYF
TRBJ1-1 TRBV7-3 . . TGTGCCAGCAGCCTTCAGGGGACGGGTGAAGCTTTCTTT CASSLQGTGEAFF
TRBJ2-7 TRBV7-2 . . TGTGCCAGCAGCTTAGCGCTAAGGGGCGAGCAGTACTTC CASSLALRGEQYF
TRBJ2-6 TRBV7-9 . . TGTGCCAGCAGCTTAGACAGCTCTGGGGCCAACGTCCTGACTTTC CASSLDSSGANVLTF
TRBJ2-7 TRBV29-1 . . TGCAGCGTTGCGGGATTAGGACTTCTAATTTACGAGCAGTACTTC CSVAGLGLLIYEQYF
TRBJ1-5 TRBV6-5 TRBD1 . TGTGCCAGCAGTTCCCAACAGGGGGCGGGTCAGCCCCAGCATTTT CASSSQQGAGQPQHF
TRBJ2-7 TRBV6-5 TRBD1 . TGTGCCAGCAGCCCGGGACAGTCCACCTACGAGCAGTACTTC CASSPGQSTYEQYF
TRBJ2-2 TRBV6-1 TRBD2 . TGTGCCAGCAGTGCACTCCCCGGGACTAGCGGCACCGGGGAGCTGTTTTTT CASSALPGTSGTGELFF
TRBJ2-5 TRBV13 . . TGTGCCAGCAGCTTAGGGGGCGGGGTGGAGACCCAGTACTTC CASSLGGGVETQYF
TRBJ2-7 TRBV5-1 TRBD1 . TGCGCCAGCAGCTTCGGACCCAGGGGGAGCTCCTACGAGCAGTACTTC CASSFGPRGSSYEQYF
TRBJ2-3 TRBV30 TRBD2 once TGTGCCTGGGGAGCGGGAGGCTCGACAGATACGCAGTATTTT CAWGAGGSTDTQYF
TRBJ2-1 TRBV5-4 . few TGTGCCAGCAGCCTCAGGGCCACAACCAACAATGAGCAGTTCTTC CASSLRATTNNEQFF
TRBJ2-7 TRBV11-2 . . TGTGCCAGCAGCAGTCAAGCGTCAGTTCGGGGCGAGCAGTACTTC CASSSQASVRGEQYF
TRBJ2-1 TRBV7-3 . . TGTGCCAGCAGCCCCCAATCCGGGGGTCTGATCAATGAGCAGTTCTTC CASSPQSGGLINEQFF
TRBJ2-1 TRBV19 TRBD1 . TGTGCCAGTAGTATATTGGGGACAGGGGTCGCCTACAATGAGCAGTTCTTC CASSILGTGVAYNEQFF